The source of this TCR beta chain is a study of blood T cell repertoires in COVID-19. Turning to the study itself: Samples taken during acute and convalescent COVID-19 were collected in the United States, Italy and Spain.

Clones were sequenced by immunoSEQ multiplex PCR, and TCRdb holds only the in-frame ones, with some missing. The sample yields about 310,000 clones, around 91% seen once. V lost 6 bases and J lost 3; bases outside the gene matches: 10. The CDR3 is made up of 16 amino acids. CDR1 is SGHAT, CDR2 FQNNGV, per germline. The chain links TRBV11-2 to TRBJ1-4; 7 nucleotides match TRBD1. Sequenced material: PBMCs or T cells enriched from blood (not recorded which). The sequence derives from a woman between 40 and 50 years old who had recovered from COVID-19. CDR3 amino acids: CASRALRGRANEKLFF. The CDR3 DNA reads TGTGCCAGCAGAGCACTTAGGGGGCGGGCTAATGAAAAACTGTTTTTT. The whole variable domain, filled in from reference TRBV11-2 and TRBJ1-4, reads EAGVAQSPRYKIIEKRQSVAFWCNPISGHATLYWYQQILGQGPKLLIQFQNNGVVDDSQLPKDRFSAERLKGVDSTLKIQPAKLEDSAVYLCASRALRGRANEKLFFGSGTQLSVL.